One sample yielded the 23 T cell receptor beta chains listed below, sequenced in a study of shared clonotypes between healthy human individuals. Sequencing used immunoSEQ multiplex PCR; TCRdb keeps in-frame clones, though not all of them. Of around 1.1 million clones detected, approximately 75% appear once; the ten largest clones hold 0.89%. The sample was memory CD4+ T cells from PBMCs. Indicated subset: CD45RA-negative fraction. All receptors come from a man aged 18 to 30 in good health. Some clones in this sample may be carry-over from other donors' samples.

This clone was counted many times. The chain joins TRBV29-1 to TRBJ2-3, with no clear D. This CDR3 contains 12 residues. From germline, CDR1 is SQVTM and CDR2 ANQGSEA. The V end was cut by 7 bases, the J end by 1 base, with 9 bases between. The CDR3 reads CSGVRGTDTQYF. The CDR3 nucleotides are TGCAGCGGTGTCAGAGGCACAGATACGCAGTATTTT.

The chain is built from TRBV6-6 and TRBJ2-5; the match to TRBD1 covers 9 bases. CDR3 length equals 16 residues. The J segment lost 0 bases and the V segment lost 7 bases, leaving 9 bases of the junction unmatched. Germline V gene sequence: CDR1 MNHNY, CDR2 SVGAGI (reference sequence). The DNA of the CDR3 is TGTGCCAGCAAGAGAGGGACAGGGACCCACCAAGAGACCCAGTACTTC. This sequence encodes CASKRGTGTHQETQYF.

In its sample, this clone was seen many times. V and J are TRBV10-3 and TRBJ2-7; D ambiguous. CDR3 size: 15 residues. The germline gives CDR1 ENHRY, CDR2 SYGVKD. V gave up 7 bases and J gave up 3 bases, with 19 bases separating them. CDR3 residues: CAIMIEHGVDYEQYF. The CDR3 coding sequence is TGTGCCATCATGATCGAGCATGGGGTGGACTACGAGCAGTACTTC.

The chain is built from TRBV7-6 and TRBJ1-1; tentatively, D is TRBD1 (6 bases). CDR1 SGHVS and CDR2 FNYEAQ come from the germline V gene. The CDR3 has 16 residues. V lost 6 bases and J 4 bases, leaving 21 bases between the germline ends. The CDR3 region is CASREMGGGASTEAFF. The CDR3 region has the DNA TGTGCCAGCAGGGAAATGGGCGGGGGCGCGAGCACTGAAGCTTTCTTT.

The chain carries TRBV6-6 and TRBJ2-1, with TRBD2 matching 7 bases. This CDR3 region has 15 residues. Per germline, CDR1 MNHNY and CDR2 SVGAGI (reference sequence). V was clipped by 6 bases and J by 0 bases; unmatched bases: 5. CDR3 protein: CASSLAASSYNEQFF. Here the CDR3 DNA reads TGTGCCAGCAGCCTAGCGGCCAGCTCCTACAATGAGCAGTTCTTC.

CDR3 bases: TGTGCCTGGAGTGTGACAGGGGCCACGAACACTGAAGCTTTCTTT. Amino acid sequence: CAWSVTGATNTEAFF. The gene calls are TRBV30 and TRBJ1-1; 8 bases match TRBD1. The trim removed 0 bases at V and 1 base at J, leaving 4 bases unmatched. Germline lookup yields CDR1 GTSNPN and CDR2 SVGIG (reference sequence). The CDR3 extends over 15 amino acids.

The V and J genes are TRBV5-1 and TRBJ2-7, with 7 bases matching TRBD2. Trimming at V came to 2 bases and at J to 2 bases, leaving 7 bases not matched to a gene. In germline, CDR1 is SGHRS, CDR2 YFSETQ. This CDR3 has 15 amino acids. In DNA form, the CDR3 reads TGCGCCAGCAGCTTCGAGACTAGCAGGACCTACGAGCAGTACTTC. This encodes CASSFETSRTYEQYF.

The chain joins TRBV9 to TRBJ2-1; 7 bases line up with TRBD2. With V trimmed by 3 bases and J by 4 bases, 7 bases remained unmatched. CDR1 and CDR2 (germline): SGDLS, YYNGEE. This CDR3 has 15 amino acids. The CDR3 nucleotides read TGTGCCAGCAGCGCCACCGGGCGGGAGTACAATGAGCAGTTCTTC. This gives the protein CASSATGREYNEQFF.

J is TRBJ2-5 and V is TRBV7-2; D unclear. Trimming took off 1 base at V and 5 bases at J, with 8 bases between the two ends. This CDR3 spans 13 amino acids. Germline CDR1 and CDR2: SGHTA and FQGNSA. The CDR3 sequence: CASSLEAIETQYF. The CDR3 DNA reads as TGTGCCAGCAGCTTAGAGGCGATCGAGACCCAGTACTTC.

V gene TRBV6-6 combines with J gene TRBJ2-4, with 7 bases lining up with TRBD2. V dropped 2 bases and J dropped 1; count of bases not matched to a gene: 2. CDR1 MNHNY and CDR2 SVGAGI come from the germline V gene (reference sequence). This CDR3 has 15 residues. CDR3 amino acids: CASSYAGEAKNIQYF. Written as DNA, the CDR3 is TGTGCCAGCAGTTACGCGGGAGAGGCCAAAAACATTCAGTACTTC.

The genes are TRBV15 and TRBJ2-7; maybe TRBD2 (5 bases). Trimming left V 0 bases short and J 4 bases short, with 13 bases between. The V gene's germline CDR1 is LNHNV and CDR2 YYDKDF (reference sequence). The CDR3 is made up of 15 amino acids. The CDR3: CATSRDSQRLYEQYF. The CDR3 DNA follows: TGTGCCACCAGCAGAGATTCACAGCGGTTGTACGAGCAGTACTTC.

This chain uses TRBV7-2 with TRBJ1-2, with a possible D match to TRBD1 (6 bases). V lost 1 base and J lost 4, with 13 bases in between. Looked up from germline, CDR1 is SGHTA and CDR2 is FQGNSA. This CDR3 is 15 amino acids long. This CDR3 is CASSLVTGGGYGYTF. The CDR3 DNA reads TGTGCCAGCAGCTTAGTTACCGGGGGCGGCTATGGCTACACCTTC.

This chain's CDR3 is CASSRGQGTEAFF. CDR3 DNA sequence: TGTGCCAGCAGCCGGGGCCAAGGGACTGAAGCTTTCTTT. The V and J genes are TRBV7-3 and TRBJ1-1; D perhaps matches TRBD1 (5 bases). Germline V lookup: CDR1 SGHTA, CDR2 FQGTGA. The CDR3 totals 13 residues. Trimming removed 5 bases at V and 5 bases at J, with 12 bases between.

The V and J genes are TRBV6-6 and TRBJ2-7, with D hard to call. The CDR3 sequence is 12 residues long. The V and J ends lost 6 bases and 7 bases respectively, with 13 bases between them. Per germline, CDR1 MNHNY and CDR2 SVGAGI (reference sequence). CDR3 DNA: TGTGCCAGCAGCCCCGGCGCGAGGGAGCAGTACTTC. Its protein is CASSPGAREQYF.

The chain couples TRBV5-8 to TRBJ2-5; 8 bases fit TRBD1. The CDR3 totals 14 residues. The V gene's germline CDR1 is SGHTS and CDR2 YDEGEE. V shed 4 bases and J 3 bases; nucleotides not matched to a gene: 5. The CDR3 spells CASSLLDREETQYF. CDR3 sequence (DNA): TGTGCCAGCAGCCTATTGGACAGGGAAGAGACCCAGTACTTC. Full variable domain (rest looked up from reference TRBV5-8 and TRBJ2-5): EAGVTQSPTHLIKTRGQQATLRCSPISGHTSVYWYQQALGLGLQFLLWYDEGEERNRGNFPPRFSGRQFPNYSSELNVNALELEDSALYLCASSLLDREETQYFGPGTRLLVL.

This chain joins TRBV30 and TRBJ2-2; D remains unclear. The CDR3 loop spans 12 amino acids. Trimming took 2 bases from V and 7 from J, leaving 8 bases between them. Germline values: CDR1 GTSNPN, CDR2 SVGIG (reference sequence). Here the CDR3 DNA reads TGTGCCTGGAGTCCCCCTTACGGGGAGCTGTTTTTT. This sequence encodes CAWSPPYGELFF. Full variable domain (rest looked up from reference TRBV30 and TRBJ2-2): SQTIHQWPATLVQPVGSPLSLECTVEGTSNPNLYWYRQAAGRGLQLLFYSVGIGQISSEVPQNLSASRPQDRQFILSSKKLLLSDSGFYLCAWSPPYGELFFGEGSRLTVL.

The gene calls are TRBV27 and TRBJ1-5; the D is unclear. The CDR3 has 13 amino acids. Germline V gene sequence: CDR1 MNHEY, CDR2 SMNVEV (reference sequence). V shed 6 bases and J shed 7 bases, with 13 bases lying between them. The CDR3 bases are TGTGCCAGCAGCCGACACGGAGGGCAGCCCCAGCATTTT. Its protein product is CASSRHGGQPQHF.

This chain uses TRBV2 with TRBJ2-7; D call uncertain. This CDR3 is built from 16 residues. Germline V gene lookup returns CDR1 SNHLY and CDR2 FYNNEI. Trimming left V 7 bases short and J 4 bases short, with 23 bases between. CDR3 in DNA: TGTGCCAGCACCGCGGCGTCCTCACGGCCCCCTTACGAGCAGTACTTC. Translation: CASTAASSRPPYEQYF.

The chain couples TRBV4-3 to TRBJ2-7, with TRBD1 matching 7 bases. Germline values: CDR1 LGHNA, CDR2 YSLEER. CDR3 length: 15 residues. The V segment lost 4 bases and the J segment 3 bases; nucleotides outside the gene matches: 9. Here the CDR3 DNA reads TGCGCCAGCAGCCTCCGGACAGGCATCGACTACGAGCAGTACTTC. This encodes CASSLRTGIDYEQYF.

This clone has a single count. J is TRBJ1-2 and V is TRBV5-1; 9 nucleotides agree with TRBD1. The CDR3 length is 17 residues. CDR1 SGHRS and CDR2 YFSETQ come from the germline V gene. The V and J ends lost 0 bases and 4 bases, in that order; junction bases with no gene match: 10. The DNA of the CDR3 is TGCGCCAGCAGCTTGGGGTACCGGACAGGGGAGGTCTATGGCTACACCTTC. As protein: CASSLGYRTGEVYGYTF.

This clone was counted between two and nine times. The chain is built from TRBV5-6 and TRBJ1-2; D possibly corresponds to TRBD1 (6 bases). Trimming shortened V by 4 bases and J by 10 bases, and 20 bases separated the two germline ends. This CDR3 comprises 14 residues. Germline V gene lookup returns CDR1 SGHDT and CDR2 YYEEEE. CDR3 in amino acids: CASSPLHRDGAYTF. The CDR3 DNA sequence: TGTGCCAGCAGCCCCCTTCACAGGGATGGAGCCTACACCTTC.

The chain has TRBV5-5 and TRBJ1-3; 8 positions agree with TRBD1. The CDR3 is 18 residues long. The germline CDR1 and CDR2 sequences are SGHKS and YYEKEE (reference sequence). V gave up 4 bases and J gave up 0 bases; unmatched junction bases: 12. The chain's CDR3 is CASSPRQGTVYSGNTIYF. CDR3 DNA sequence: TGTGCCAGCAGCCCACGACAGGGGACGGTTTACTCTGGAAACACCATATATTTT.

This clone was seen at least ten times. The chain employs TRBV28 and TRBJ2-7, with D perhaps TRBD1 (5 bases). V was trimmed by 6 bases and J by 4 bases, leaving 19 bases between them. The CDR3 is 15 amino acids. The V gene's germline CDR1 is MDHEN and CDR2 SYDVKM. CDR3 DNA sequence: TGTGCCAGCAGGGCCCAGGGTACTTACAATTACGAGCAGTACTTC. It is translated as CASRAQGTYNYEQYF.